This T cell receptor beta chain was captured by sequencing in a study of T cell changes during pregnancy in multiple sclerosis (dated by TCRdb to the late 2010s). In terms of the full investigation: In women with multiple sclerosis, the researchers looked at how the T cell repertoire shifted as pregnancy progressed.

Comments on this clone: Its antigen is not yet known. There are no base qualities to consult, and no much larger clone falls within one base.

Receptors were amplified or captured by the immunoSEQ multiplex PCR assay. In its TCRdb copy, this immuneACCESS table keeps in-frame sequences only and misses some clones. Where compared with another copy, unresolved V genes explain less than half of these, and the others have no known cause. The sample records about 60,000 clones, 80% to 95% of which are singletons. Clones ranked in the top ten supply approximately 0.85% of the sample. As encoded in the germline V gene (reference sequence), CDR1 is SGHKS while CDR2 is YYEKEE. From the cysteine through the phenylalanine, the CDR3 covers 16 amino acids. CDR3 DNA is the only sequence kept; it has 48 bases, read in frame from the first base. V was cut back by 5 bases and J by 5 bases, leaving a gap of 22 bases between them.

The V gene is TRBV5-5 and the J gene is TRBJ1-2; the D gene lacks a confident call. The TCR was taken from a female donor with multiple sclerosis, enrolled in a pregnancy study. Material: peripheral blood, obtained in the first trimester of pregnancy. The CDR3 has the sequence CASSLRDRGRLYGYTF. Here is the DNA: TGTGCCAGCAGTCTCCGGGATAGAGGGCGACTATATGGCTACACCTTC.